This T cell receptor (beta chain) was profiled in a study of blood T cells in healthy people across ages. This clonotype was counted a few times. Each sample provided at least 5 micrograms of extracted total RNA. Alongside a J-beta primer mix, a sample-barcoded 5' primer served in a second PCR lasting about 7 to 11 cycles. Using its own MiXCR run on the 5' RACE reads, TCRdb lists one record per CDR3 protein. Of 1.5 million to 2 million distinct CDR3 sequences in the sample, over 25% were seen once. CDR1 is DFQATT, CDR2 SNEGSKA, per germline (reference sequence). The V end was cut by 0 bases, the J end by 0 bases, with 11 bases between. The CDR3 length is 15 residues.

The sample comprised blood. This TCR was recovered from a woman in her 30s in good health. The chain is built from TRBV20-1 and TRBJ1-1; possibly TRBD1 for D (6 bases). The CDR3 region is CSARDRGTLNTEAFF. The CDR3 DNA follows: TGCAGTGCTAGAGATCGGGGGACATTGAACACTGAAGCTTTCTTT.